This entry lists 8 T cell receptor beta chains sequenced from one sample in a study of human T cells and chemical hapten exposure. Time point specified: patch test 1, 2 weeks after DPC sensitization. The treatment: therapeutic diphenylcyclopropenone sensitization with weekly scalp DPC. TCRdb independently ran MiXCR on the RACE reads; one entry per CDR3 protein. The sample includes around 340,000 distinct CDR3 sequences, approximately 6.9% of them seen just once. The sequenced sample was whole blood, obtained in connection with sensitization to the hapten diphenylcyclopropenone (DPC). These receptors originate from a young woman with alopecia areata. Some clones in this sample may be carry-over from other donors' samples.

This clonotype was counted many times. The gene calls are TRBV7-9 and TRBJ2-3; D gene unclear. Germline lookup yields CDR1 SEHNR and CDR2 FQNEAQ (reference sequence). Trimming removed 0 bases from V and 6 bases from J, with 7 bases in between. The CDR3 runs 13 residues. The CDR3 DNA reads TGTGCCAGCAGCTTAGCAGGTGCCGATACGCAGTATTTT. This encodes CASSLAGADTQYF.

This clonotype was seen more than once but under ten times. J is TRBJ1-6 and V is TRBV7-8; D possibly corresponds to TRBD1 (5 bases). Looked up from germline, CDR1 is SGHVS and CDR2 is FQNEAQ. CDR3 length: 14 residues. V was cut by 5 bases and J by 10 bases, with 15 bases left in between. The CDR3 region has the DNA TGTGCCAGCAGCCAGCAGGGTCTCGACTCACCCCTCCACTTT. It specifies CASSQQGLDSPLHF.

This clonotype was observed at least ten times. The V gene is TRBV3-1, the J gene TRBJ2-7; perhaps D is TRBD1 or TRBD2 (5 bases each). Germline V CDR1 and CDR2: LGHDT, YNNKEL (reference sequence). Trimming removed 4 bases from V and 3 bases from J, with 19 bases in between. The CDR3 has 16 amino acids. The CDR3 here is CASSPGTDTTDYEQYF. The CDR3 DNA is TGTGCCAGCAGCCCGGGGACCGACACCACGGACTACGAGCAGTACTTC.

This chain links TRBV29-1 with TRBJ2-2, with D maybe TRBD1 (6 bases). The CDR3 sequence is 12 residues long. Per germline, CDR1 SQVTM and CDR2 ANQGSEA. Trimming stripped 8 bases from V and 1 base from J, with 8 bases between. The DNA for the CDR3 is TGCAGCACGGGACAGAACACCGGGGAGCTGTTTTTT. The encoded protein is CSTGQNTGELFF.

This clonotype was observed a few times. This chain links TRBV7-2 with TRBJ1-5, with D possibly TRBD1 on 5 matching bases. V lost 2 bases, J lost 6 bases, and 8 bases lay in between. Germline CDR1 and CDR2: SGHTA and FQGNSA. This CDR3 spans 13 amino acids. The CDR3 coding sequence is TGTGCCAGCAGCTTATGGGACGGTCAGCCCCAGCATTTT. As protein: CASSLWDGQPQHF.

This sequence joins TRBV29-1 and TRBJ1-1; 8 bases are shared with TRBD1. V dropped 7 bases and J dropped 5; count of bases not matched to a gene: 6. The CDR3 contains 12 residues. Germline V CDR1 and CDR2: SQVTM, ANQGSEA. CDR3 sequence: CSALTGATEAFF. The CDR3 DNA sequence: TGCAGCGCATTGACAGGGGCGACTGAAGCTTTCTTT.

This clonotype has a count of ten or more. The V gene is TRBV25-1, the J gene TRBJ2-7, with 8 nucleotides matching TRBD2. The CDR3 totals 15 residues. Germline values: CDR1 MGHDK, CDR2 SYGVNS. After removal of 3 bases from V and 5 bases from J, the junction contained 9 bases not matched to a gene. CDR3: CASSDSRAGGHEQYF. The CDR3 DNA sequence: TGTGCCAGCAGTGATAGTAGGGCGGGGGGCCACGAGCAGTACTTC.

This clonotype was seen a handful of times. The chain employs TRBV20-1 and TRBJ1-3; 9 nucleotides match TRBD1. The V segment lost 5 bases and the J segment 4 bases; nucleotides outside the gene matches: 9. Germline values: CDR1 DFQATT, CDR2 SNEGSKA (reference sequence). The CDR3 is 15 amino acids. The CDR3 sequence: CSADPTGGVGNTIYF. CDR3 DNA: TGCAGTGCTGACCCAACAGGGGGCGTAGGAAACACCATATATTTT.